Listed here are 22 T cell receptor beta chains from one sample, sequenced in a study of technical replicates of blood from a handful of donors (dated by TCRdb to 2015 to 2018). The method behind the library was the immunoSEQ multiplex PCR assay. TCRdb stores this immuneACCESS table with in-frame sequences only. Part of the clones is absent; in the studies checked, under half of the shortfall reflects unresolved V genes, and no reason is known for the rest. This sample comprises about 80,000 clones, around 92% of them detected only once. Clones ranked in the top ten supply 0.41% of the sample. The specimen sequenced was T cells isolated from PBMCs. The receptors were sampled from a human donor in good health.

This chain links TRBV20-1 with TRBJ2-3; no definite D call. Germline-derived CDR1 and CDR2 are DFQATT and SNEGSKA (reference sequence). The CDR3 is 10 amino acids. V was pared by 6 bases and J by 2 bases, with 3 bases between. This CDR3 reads CSAHTDTQYF. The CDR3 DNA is TGCAGTGCACACACAGATACGCAGTATTTT.

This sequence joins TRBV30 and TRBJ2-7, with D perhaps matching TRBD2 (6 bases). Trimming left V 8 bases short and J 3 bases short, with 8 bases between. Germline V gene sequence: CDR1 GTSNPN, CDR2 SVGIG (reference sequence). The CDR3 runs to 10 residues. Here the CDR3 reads CAGGLYEQYF. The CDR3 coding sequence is TGTGCCGGAGGGCTCTACGAGCAGTACTTC.

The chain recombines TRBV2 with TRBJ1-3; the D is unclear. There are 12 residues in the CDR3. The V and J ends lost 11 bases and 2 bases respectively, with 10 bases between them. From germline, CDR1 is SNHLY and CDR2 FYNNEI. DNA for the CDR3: TGTGCCTCCGGGTTTACTGGAAACACCATATATTTT. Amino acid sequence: CASGFTGNTIYF. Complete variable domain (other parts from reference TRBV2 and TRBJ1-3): EPEVTQTPSHQVTQMGQEVILRCVPISNHLYFYWYRQILGQKVEFLVSFYNNEISEKSEIFDDQFSVERPDGSNFTLKIRSTKLEDSAMYFCASGFTGNTIYFGEGSWLTVV.

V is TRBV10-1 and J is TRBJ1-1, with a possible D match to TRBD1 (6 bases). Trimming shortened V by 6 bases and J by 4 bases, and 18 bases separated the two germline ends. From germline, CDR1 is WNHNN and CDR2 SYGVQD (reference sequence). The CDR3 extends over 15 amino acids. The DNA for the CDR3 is TGCGCCAGCAGCCCCTCCCGACAGGAGTTCACTGAAGCTTTCTTT. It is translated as CASSPSRQEFTEAFF.

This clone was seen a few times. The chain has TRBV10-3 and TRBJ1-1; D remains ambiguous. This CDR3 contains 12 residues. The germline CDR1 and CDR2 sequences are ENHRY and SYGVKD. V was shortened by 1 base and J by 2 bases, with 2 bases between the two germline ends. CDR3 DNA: TGTGCCATCAGTGAGTTAAACACTGAAGCTTTCTTT. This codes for CAISELNTEAFF.

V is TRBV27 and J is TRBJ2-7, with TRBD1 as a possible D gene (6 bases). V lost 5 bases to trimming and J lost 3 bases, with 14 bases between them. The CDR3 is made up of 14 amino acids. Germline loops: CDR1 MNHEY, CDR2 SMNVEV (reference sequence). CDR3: CASSRTAEYYEQYF. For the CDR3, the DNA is TGTGCCAGCAGTAGGACAGCTGAATACTACGAGCAGTACTTC.

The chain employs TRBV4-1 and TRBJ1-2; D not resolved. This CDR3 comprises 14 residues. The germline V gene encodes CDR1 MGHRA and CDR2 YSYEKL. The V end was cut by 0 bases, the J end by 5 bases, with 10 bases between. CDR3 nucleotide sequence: TGCGCCAGCAGCCAAGATTTTTCGGGGTATGGCTACACCTTC. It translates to CASSQDFSGYGYTF.

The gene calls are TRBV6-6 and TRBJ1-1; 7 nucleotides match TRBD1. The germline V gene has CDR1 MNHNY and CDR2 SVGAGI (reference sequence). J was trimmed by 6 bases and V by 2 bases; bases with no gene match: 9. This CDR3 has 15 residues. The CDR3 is CASSYGDSSIPEAFF. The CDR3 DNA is TGTGCCAGCAGTTACGGGGACAGCTCCATCCCTGAAGCTTTCTTT.

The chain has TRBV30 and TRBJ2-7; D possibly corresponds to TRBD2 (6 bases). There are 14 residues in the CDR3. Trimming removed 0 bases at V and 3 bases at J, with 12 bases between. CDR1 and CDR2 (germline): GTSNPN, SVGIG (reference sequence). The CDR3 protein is CAWSVGTAYYEQYF. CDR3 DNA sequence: TGTGCCTGGAGTGTTGGGACTGCGTACTACGAGCAGTACTTC.

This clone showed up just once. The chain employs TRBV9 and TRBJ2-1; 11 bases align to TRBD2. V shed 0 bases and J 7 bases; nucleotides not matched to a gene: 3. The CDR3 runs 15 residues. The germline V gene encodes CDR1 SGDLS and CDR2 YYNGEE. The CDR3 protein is CASSVVAGGLNEQFF. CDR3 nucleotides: TGTGCCAGCAGCGTAGTAGCGGGAGGGCTTAATGAGCAGTTCTTC.

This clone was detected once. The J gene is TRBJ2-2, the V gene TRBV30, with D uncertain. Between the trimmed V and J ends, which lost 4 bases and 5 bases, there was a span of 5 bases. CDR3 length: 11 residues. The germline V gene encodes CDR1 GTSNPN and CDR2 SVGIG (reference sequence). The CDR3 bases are TGTGCCTGGACTCGGACCGGGGAGCTGTTTTTT. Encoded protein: CAWTRTGELFF.

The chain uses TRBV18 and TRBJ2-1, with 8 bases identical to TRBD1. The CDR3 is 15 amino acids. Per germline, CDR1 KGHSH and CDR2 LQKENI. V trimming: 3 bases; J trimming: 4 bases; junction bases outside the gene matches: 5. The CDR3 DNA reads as TGTGCCAGCTCACCTGGGACAGGCGAATACAATGAGCAGTTCTTC. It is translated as CASSPGTGEYNEQFF.

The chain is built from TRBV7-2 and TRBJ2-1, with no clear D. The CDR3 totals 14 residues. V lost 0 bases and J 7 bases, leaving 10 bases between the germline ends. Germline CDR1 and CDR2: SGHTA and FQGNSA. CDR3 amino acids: CASSLAREVNEQFF. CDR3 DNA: TGTGCCAGCAGCTTAGCGCGCGAGGTTAATGAGCAGTTCTTC.

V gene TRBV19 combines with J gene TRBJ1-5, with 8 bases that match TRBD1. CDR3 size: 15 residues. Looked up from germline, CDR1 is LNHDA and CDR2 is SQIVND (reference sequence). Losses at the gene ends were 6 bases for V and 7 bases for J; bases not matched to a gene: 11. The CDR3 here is CASRTGQGLLQPQHF. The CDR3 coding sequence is TGTGCCAGTAGGACAGGACAGGGCTTATTGCAGCCCCAGCATTTT.

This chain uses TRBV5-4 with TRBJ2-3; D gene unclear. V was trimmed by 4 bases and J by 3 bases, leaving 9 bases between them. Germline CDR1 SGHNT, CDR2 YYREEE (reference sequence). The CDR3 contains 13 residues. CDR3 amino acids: CASSLLVTDTQYF. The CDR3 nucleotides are TGTGCCAGCAGCCTCCTCGTAACAGATACGCAGTATTTT. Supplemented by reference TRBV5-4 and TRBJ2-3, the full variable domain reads ETGVTQSPTHLIKTRGQQVTLRCSSQSGHNTVSWYQQALGQGPQFIFQYYREEENGRGNFPPRFSGLQFPNYSSELNVNALELDDSALYLCASSLLVTDTQYFGPGTRLTVL.

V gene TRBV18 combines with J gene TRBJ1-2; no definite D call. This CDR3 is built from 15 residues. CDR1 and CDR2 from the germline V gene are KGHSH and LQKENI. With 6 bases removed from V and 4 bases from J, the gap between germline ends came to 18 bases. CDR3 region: CASSLEAPDLYGYTF. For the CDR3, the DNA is TGTGCCAGCTCGCTCGAGGCGCCAGATCTCTATGGCTACACCTTC.

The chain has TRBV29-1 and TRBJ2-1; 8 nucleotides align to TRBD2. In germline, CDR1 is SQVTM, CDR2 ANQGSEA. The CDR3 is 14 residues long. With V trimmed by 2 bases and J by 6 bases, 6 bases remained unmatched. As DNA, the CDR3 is TGCAGCGTTGAATACAGCGGGAGAGTCAATGAGCAGTTCTTC. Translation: CSVEYSGRVNEQFF.

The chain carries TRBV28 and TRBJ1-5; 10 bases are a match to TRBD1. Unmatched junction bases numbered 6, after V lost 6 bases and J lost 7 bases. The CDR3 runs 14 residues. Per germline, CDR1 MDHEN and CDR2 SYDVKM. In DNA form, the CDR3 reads TGTGCCAGCAGCCGAGGACAGGGGGAACAGCCCCAGCATTTT. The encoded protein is CASSRGQGEQPQHF.

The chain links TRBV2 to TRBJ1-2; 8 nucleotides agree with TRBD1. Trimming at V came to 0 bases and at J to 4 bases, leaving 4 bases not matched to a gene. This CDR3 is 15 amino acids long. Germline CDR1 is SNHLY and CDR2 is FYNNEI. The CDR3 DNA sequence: TGTGCCAGCAGTGAAGCTAGGACAGGGATCTATGGCTACACCTTC. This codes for CASSEARTGIYGYTF.

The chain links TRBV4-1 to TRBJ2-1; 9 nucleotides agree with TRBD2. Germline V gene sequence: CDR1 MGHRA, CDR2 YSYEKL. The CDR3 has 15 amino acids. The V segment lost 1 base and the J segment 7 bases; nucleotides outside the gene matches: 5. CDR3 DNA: TGCGCCAGCAGCCAAGGTCCTAGCGGGACAAATGAGCAGTTCTTC. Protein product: CASSQGPSGTNEQFF.

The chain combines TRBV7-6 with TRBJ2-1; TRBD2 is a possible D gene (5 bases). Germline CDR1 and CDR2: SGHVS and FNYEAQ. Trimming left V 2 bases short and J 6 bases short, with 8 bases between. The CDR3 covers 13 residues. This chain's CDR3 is CASSLFRGNEQFF. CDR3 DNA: TGTGCCAGCAGCTTATTCCGGGGCAATGAGCAGTTCTTC.

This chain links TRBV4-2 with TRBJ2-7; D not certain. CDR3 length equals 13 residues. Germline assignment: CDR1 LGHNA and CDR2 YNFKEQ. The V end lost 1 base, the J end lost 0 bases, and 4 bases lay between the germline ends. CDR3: CASSQGLSYEQYF. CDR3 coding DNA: TGTGCCAGCAGCCAAGGACTCTCCTACGAGCAGTACTTC.